The 20 T cell receptor beta chains given below trace back to one sample, sequenced in a study of neoadjuvant anti-PD-1 for oral cavity cancer. The sample's time point: after neoadjuvant nivolumab, at surgical resection. Data came from immunoSEQ multiplex PCR; TCRdb stores just in-frame clones and leaves some out. The sample records some 15,000 clones, 35% to 40% being singletons. The source material was tumor tissue, sampled after nivolumab (anti-PD-1) treatment. These receptors were taken from a person between 40 and 79 years old with oral cavity squamous cell carcinoma.

The chain employs TRBV7-9 and TRBJ1-5, with 8 bases that match TRBD1. Trimming removed 1 base from V and 2 bases from J; junction bases left unmatched: 4. The CDR3 covers 16 residues. CDR1 and CDR2 from the germline V gene are SEHNR and FQNEAQ (reference sequence). CDR3 DNA sequence: TGTGCCAGCAGCTTAGGACAGGGGAGACGCAATCAGCCCCAGCATTTT. This codes for CASSLGQGRRNQPQHF. The full variable domain, with the rest looked up from reference TRBV7-9 and TRBJ1-5, is DTGVSQNPRHKITKRGQNVTFRCDPISEHNRLYWYRQTLGQGPEFLTYFQNEAQLEKSRLLSDRFSAERPKGSFSTLEIQRTEQGDSAMYLCASSLGQGRRNQPQHFGDGTRLSIL.

A few counts support this clone. J is TRBJ1-2 and V is TRBV5-1; D is ambiguous. V was clipped by 4 bases and J by 3 bases, with 16 bases between them. The CDR3 runs to 15 residues. From germline, CDR1 is SGHRS and CDR2 YFSETQ. CDR3 region: CASSVGLGVDYGYTF. The DNA for the CDR3 is TGCGCCAGCAGCGTAGGGTTAGGAGTGGACTATGGCTACACCTTC.

The V call is TRBV5-1, the J call TRBJ1-2, with D tentatively TRBD1 (6 bases). The CDR3 length is 17 residues. CDR1 and CDR2 from the germline V gene are SGHRS and YFSETQ. Trimming removed 0 bases from V and 0 bases from J, with 15 bases in between. CDR3 loop: CASSLVTGGPSNYGYTF. The CDR3 DNA reads as TGCGCCAGCAGCTTGGTGACAGGAGGCCCCTCTAACTATGGCTACACCTTC.

DNA for the CDR3: TGTGCCAGCAGTCTAGCGGGGTCCTACAATGAGCAGTTCTTC. Amino acids: CASSLAGSYNEQFF. The rearrangement uses TRBV14 and TRBJ2-1; TRBD2 matches at 9 bases. CDR1 and CDR2 from the germline V gene are SGHDN and FVKESK. The CDR3 totals 14 residues. V shed 6 bases, J shed 1 base, and the junction held 1 base outside the gene matches.

This clone was counted a few times. The chain carries TRBV20-1 and TRBJ2-3; no reliable D call. Germline V gives CDR1 DFQATT, CDR2 SNEGSKA (reference sequence). There are 10 residues in the CDR3. V lost 6 bases to trimming and J lost 3 bases, with 4 bases between them. This chain's CDR3 is CSALTDTQYF. The CDR3 DNA reads TGCAGTGCCCTTACAGATACGCAGTATTTT.

The gene calls are TRBV5-1 and TRBJ1-2; TRBD1 aligns across 9 bases. This CDR3 spans 15 amino acids. The J segment lost 10 bases and the V segment lost 4 bases, leaving 14 bases of the junction unmatched. Germline values: CDR1 SGHRS, CDR2 YFSETQ. The CDR3 sequence: CASSPQGGQGMDYTF. The CDR3 DNA reads as TGCGCCAGCAGCCCTCAAGGGGGACAGGGTATGGACTACACCTTC.

This clone showed up just a few times. A read error may produce the germline difference seen at one junction end. The gene calls are TRBV11-2 and TRBJ1-2; D might be TRBD1 (6 bases). The CDR3 length is 13 residues. Looked up from germline, CDR1 is SGHAT and CDR2 is FQNNGV. The CDR3 here is CASSLDFGAGEAF. The CDR3 DNA is TGTGCCAGCAGCTTAGATTTCGGTGCAGGGGAAGCCTTC.

This sequence joins TRBV4-1 and TRBJ2-1; TRBD2 matches 16 bases. Germline V gives CDR1 MGHRA, CDR2 YSYEKL. Trimming cost V 5 bases and J 7 bases; bases outside gene matches: 8. The CDR3 runs 17 residues. Here the CDR3 DNA reads TGCGCCAGCAGCTCTCATCCGGGACTAGCGGGGGGGAATGAGCAGTTCTTC. Its protein is CASSSHPGLAGGNEQFF.

This chain uses TRBV5-5 with TRBJ1-2, with a weak D call TRBD1 (6 bases). Trimming cost V 2 bases and J 2 bases, with 13 bases left between them. This CDR3 is built from 15 residues. In germline, CDR1 is SGHKS, CDR2 YYEKEE (reference sequence). This CDR3 is CASSFGRGANYGYTF. DNA for the CDR3: TGTGCCAGCAGCTTTGGCCGGGGGGCCAACTATGGCTACACCTTC.

This clone showed up just a few times. J is TRBJ1-1 and V is TRBV4-3; D remains unclear. V was cut by 1 base and J by 6 bases, with 6 bases left in between. This CDR3 comprises 12 residues. Germline V gives CDR1 LGHNA, CDR2 YSLEER. CDR3 sequence: CASSQGRAEAFF. In DNA, the CDR3 is TGCGCCAGCAGCCAAGGGAGGGCTGAAGCTTTCTTT.

By sample fraction, this clone is large. The chain links TRBV4-3 to TRBJ1-1; a possible D gene is TRBD1 (5 bases). Germline lookup yields CDR1 LGHNA and CDR2 YSLEER. The germline V and J ends were trimmed by 4 bases and 5 bases, with 14 bases remaining between them. The CDR3 is 14 residues long. The chain's CDR3 is CASSPRQGGTEAFF. The CDR3 DNA sequence: TGCGCCAGCAGCCCAAGGCAGGGTGGGACTGAAGCTTTCTTT.

The chain has TRBV5-1 and TRBJ1-2; D unresolved. The CDR3 sequence is 15 residues long. Germline V gene data show CDR1 as SGHRS and CDR2 as YFSETQ. The germline V and J ends were trimmed by 0 bases and 4 bases, with 13 bases remaining between them. In DNA, the CDR3 is TGCGCCAGCAGCTTGGAGGGCCCAGCGTTCTATGGCTACACCTTC. Its translation is CASSLEGPAFYGYTF.

The rearrangement links TRBV9 to TRBJ2-5, with 11 nucleotides matching TRBD2. The J segment lost 2 bases and the V segment lost 1 base, leaving 10 bases of the junction unmatched. The CDR3 consists of 18 residues. CDR1 and CDR2 (germline): SGDLS, YYNGEE. CDR3 coding DNA: TGTGCCAGCAGCGTACAGGCTAGCGGGGGGCCTAGACAAGAGACCCAGTACTTC. As protein: CASSVQASGGPRQETQYF. Full variable domain (outside the CDR3, taken from reference TRBV9 and TRBJ2-5): DSGVTQTPKHLITATGQRVTLRCSPRSGDLSVYWYQQSLDQGLQFLIQYYNGEERAKGNILERFSAQQFPDLHSELNLSSLELGDSALYFCASSVQASGGPRQETQYFGPGTRLLVL.

The chain carries TRBV5-1 and TRBJ1-6; weak D call: TRBD1 (5 bases). The CDR3 runs to 16 residues. Trimming cost V 2 bases and J 0 bases, with 9 bases left between them. Per germline, CDR1 SGHRS and CDR2 YFSETQ. CDR3 in amino acids: CASSFGGSSYNSPLHF. The CDR3 DNA sequence: TGCGCCAGCAGCTTCGGGGGGAGCTCCTATAATTCACCCCTCCACTTT.

The genes are TRBV7-9 and TRBJ1-1; D is unclear. V was trimmed by 3 bases and J by 0 bases, leaving 2 bases between them. The CDR3 consists of 12 residues. Looked up from germline, CDR1 is SEHNR and CDR2 is FQNEAQ (reference sequence). The CDR3 DNA sequence: TGTGCCAGCAGCTTCTTGAACACTGAAGCTTTCTTT. This codes for CASSFLNTEAFF.

This clone was counted a single time. This rearrangement joins TRBV29-1 to TRBJ2-6; 7 nucleotides agree with TRBD1. This CDR3 region has 14 residues. Looked up from germline, CDR1 is SQVTM and CDR2 is ANQGSEA. Written as DNA, the CDR3 is TGCCTCGACAGGGCCAACTCTGGGGCCAACGTCCTGACTTTC. It codes for CLDRANSGANVLTF.

This clone occurred a few times. J is TRBJ2-5 and V is TRBV6-1, with 9 bases matching TRBD2. CDR1 is MNHNS and CDR2 is SASEGT in the germline V gene. With V trimmed by 3 bases and J by 0 bases, 5 bases remained unmatched. The CDR3 length is 16 residues. The CDR3 sequence is CASSDPGGGDQETQYF. The CDR3 region has the DNA TGTGCCAGCAGTGACCCGGGCGGGGGGGACCAAGAGACCCAGTACTTC.

This CDR3 reads CASSLTEASYNEQFF. The DNA for the CDR3 is TGTGCCAGCAGCCTCACAGAAGCTTCCTACAATGAGCAGTTCTTC. The genes are TRBV7-2 and TRBJ2-1; no definite D call. The CDR3 sequence is 15 residues long. Deletions cut 5 bases from V and 1 base from J, with 12 bases between. CDR1 and CDR2 from the germline V gene are SGHTA and FQGNSA.

This clone was seen repeatedly, ten times or more. The chain carries TRBV6-1 and TRBJ2-5; 10 positions match TRBD1. The CDR3 has 13 residues. In germline, CDR1 is MNHNS, CDR2 SASEGT. V trimming: 4 bases; J trimming: 4 bases; junction bases outside the gene matches: 0. The CDR3 sequence: CASSGTGGETQYF. CDR3 nucleotide sequence: TGTGCCAGCAGTGGGACAGGGGGAGAGACCCAGTACTTC.

Here the CDR3 reads CASSYLGQGGYEQYF. As DNA, the CDR3 is TGTGCCAGCAGTTACTTAGGACAGGGTGGGTACGAGCAGTACTTC. This chain connects TRBV6-5 to TRBJ2-7; the match to TRBD1 covers 8 bases. The CDR3 sequence is 15 residues long. Germline V gene lookup returns CDR1 MNHEY and CDR2 SVGAGI. V gave up 1 base and J gave up 4 bases; unmatched junction bases: 6.